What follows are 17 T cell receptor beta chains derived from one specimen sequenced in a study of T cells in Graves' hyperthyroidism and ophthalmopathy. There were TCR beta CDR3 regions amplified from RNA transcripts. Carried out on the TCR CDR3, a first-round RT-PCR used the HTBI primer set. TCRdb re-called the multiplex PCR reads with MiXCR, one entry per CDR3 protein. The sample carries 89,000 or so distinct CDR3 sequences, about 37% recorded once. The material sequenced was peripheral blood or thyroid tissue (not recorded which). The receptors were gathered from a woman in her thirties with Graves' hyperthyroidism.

CDR3: CASSLSGVTEAFF. The CDR3 nucleotides are TGTGCCAGCAGTTTATCGGGGGTAACTGAAGCTTTCTTT. The chain carries TRBV27 and TRBJ1-1, with TRBD1 as a possible D gene (5 bases). Trimming cost V 0 bases and J 5 bases, with 7 bases left between them. Germline CDR1 MNHEY, CDR2 SMNVEV (reference sequence). The CDR3 contains 13 residues.

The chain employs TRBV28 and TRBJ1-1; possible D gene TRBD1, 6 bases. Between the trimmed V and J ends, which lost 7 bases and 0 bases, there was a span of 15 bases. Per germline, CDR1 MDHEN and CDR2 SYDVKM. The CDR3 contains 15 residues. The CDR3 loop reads CASKRQALMNTEAFF. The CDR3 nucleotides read TGTGCCAGCAAGAGACAGGCCCTAATGAACACTGAAGCTTTCTTT.

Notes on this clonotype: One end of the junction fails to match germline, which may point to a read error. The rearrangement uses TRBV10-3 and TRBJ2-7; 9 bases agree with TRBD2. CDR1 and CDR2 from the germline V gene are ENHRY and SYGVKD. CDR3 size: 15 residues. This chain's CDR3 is CAISESTSGSYEQYF. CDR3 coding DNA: TGTGCTATCAGTGAGTCGACTAGCGGATCCTACGAGCAGTACTTC.

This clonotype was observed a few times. The CDR3 spells CAISELHNRDLTYEQYF. The DNA for the CDR3 is TGTGCCATCAGTGAGTTGCACAACCGGGACCTAACCTACGAGCAGTACTTC. This sequence joins TRBV10-3 and TRBJ2-7, with D possibly being TRBD1 or TRBD2 (5 bases each). From germline, CDR1 is ENHRY and CDR2 SYGVKD. Trimming stripped 1 base from V and 2 bases from J, with 18 bases between. CDR3 length equals 17 residues.

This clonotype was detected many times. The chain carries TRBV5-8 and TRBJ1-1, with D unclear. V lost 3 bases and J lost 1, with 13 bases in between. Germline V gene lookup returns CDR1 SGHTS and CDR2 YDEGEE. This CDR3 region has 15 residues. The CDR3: CASSYRAWGNTEAFF. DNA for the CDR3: TGTGCCAGCAGCTACCGCGCTTGGGGGAACACTGAAGCTTTCTTT.

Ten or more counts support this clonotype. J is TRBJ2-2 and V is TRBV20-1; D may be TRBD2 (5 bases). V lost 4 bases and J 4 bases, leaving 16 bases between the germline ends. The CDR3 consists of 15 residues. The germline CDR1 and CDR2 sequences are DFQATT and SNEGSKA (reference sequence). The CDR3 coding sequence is TGCAGTGCTAATGAGGGCCAAAGGAGCACCGGGGAGCTGTTTTTT. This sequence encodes CSANEGQRSTGELFF.

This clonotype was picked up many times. This CDR3 is CASSLYSNQPQHF. The DNA of the CDR3 is TGTGCCAGCAGTCTCTATAGCAATCAGCCCCAGCATTTT. V is TRBV4-2 and J is TRBJ1-5, with D unclear. V lost 6 bases and J lost 0, with 6 bases in between. CDR1 and CDR2 (germline): LGHNA, YNFKEQ. This CDR3 has 13 amino acids.

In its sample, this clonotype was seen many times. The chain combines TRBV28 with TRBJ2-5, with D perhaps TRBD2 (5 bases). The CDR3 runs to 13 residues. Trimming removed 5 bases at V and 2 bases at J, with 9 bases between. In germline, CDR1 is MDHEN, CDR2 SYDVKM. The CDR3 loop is CASSVDFQETQYF. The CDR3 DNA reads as TGTGCCAGCAGTGTGGACTTTCAAGAGACCCAGTACTTC.

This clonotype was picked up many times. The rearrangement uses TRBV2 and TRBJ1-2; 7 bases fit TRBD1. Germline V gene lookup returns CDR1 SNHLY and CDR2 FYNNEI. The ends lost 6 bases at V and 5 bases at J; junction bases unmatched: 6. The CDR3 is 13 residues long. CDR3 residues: CASRGQGGYGYTF. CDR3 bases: TGTGCCAGCAGGGGCCAGGGGGGATATGGCTACACCTTC.

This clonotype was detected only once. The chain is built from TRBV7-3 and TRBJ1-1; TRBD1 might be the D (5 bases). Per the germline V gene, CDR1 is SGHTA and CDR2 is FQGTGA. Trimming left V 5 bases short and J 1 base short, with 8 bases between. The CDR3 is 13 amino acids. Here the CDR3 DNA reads TGTGCCAGCAGCCCGGGGGGGAACACTGAAGCTTTCTTT. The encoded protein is CASSPGGNTEAFF.

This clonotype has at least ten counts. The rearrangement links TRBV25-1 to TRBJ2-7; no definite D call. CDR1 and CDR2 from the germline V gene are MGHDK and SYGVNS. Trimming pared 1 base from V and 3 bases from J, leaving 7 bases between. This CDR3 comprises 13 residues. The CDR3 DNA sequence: TGTGCCAGCAGTGAATCGGCGGACTACGAGCAGTACTTC. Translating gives CASSESADYEQYF.

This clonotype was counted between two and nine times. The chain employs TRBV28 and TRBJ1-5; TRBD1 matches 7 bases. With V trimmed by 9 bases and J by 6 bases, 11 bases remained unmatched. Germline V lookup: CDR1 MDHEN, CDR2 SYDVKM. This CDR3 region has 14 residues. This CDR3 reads CASHLTGVSQPQHF. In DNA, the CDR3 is TGTGCCAGTCACCTCACAGGGGTATCTCAGCCCCAGCATTTT.

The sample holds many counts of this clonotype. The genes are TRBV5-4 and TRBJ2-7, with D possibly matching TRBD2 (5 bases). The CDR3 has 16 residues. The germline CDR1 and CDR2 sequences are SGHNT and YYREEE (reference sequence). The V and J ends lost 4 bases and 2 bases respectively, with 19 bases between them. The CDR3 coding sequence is TGTGCCAGCAGCCCGGGTAGGAGCGGAGCCACCTACGAGCAGTACTTC. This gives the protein CASSPGRSGATYEQYF.

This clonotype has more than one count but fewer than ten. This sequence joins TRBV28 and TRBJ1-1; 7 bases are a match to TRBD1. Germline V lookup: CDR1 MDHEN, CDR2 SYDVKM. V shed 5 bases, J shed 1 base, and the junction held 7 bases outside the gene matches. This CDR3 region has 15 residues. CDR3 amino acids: CASSLYRGRNTEAFF. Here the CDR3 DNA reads TGTGCCAGCAGTCTCTACAGGGGAAGGAACACTGAAGCTTTCTTT.

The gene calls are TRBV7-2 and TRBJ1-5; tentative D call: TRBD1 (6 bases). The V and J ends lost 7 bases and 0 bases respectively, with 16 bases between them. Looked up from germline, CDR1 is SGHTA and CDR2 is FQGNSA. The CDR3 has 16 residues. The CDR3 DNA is TGTGCCAGCACAAACAGGGCCCTCTATAGCAATCAGCCCCAGCATTTT. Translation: CASTNRALYSNQPQHF.

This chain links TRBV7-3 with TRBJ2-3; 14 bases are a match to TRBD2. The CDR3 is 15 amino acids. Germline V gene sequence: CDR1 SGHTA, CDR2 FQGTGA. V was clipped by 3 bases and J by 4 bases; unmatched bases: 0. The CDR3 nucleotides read TGTGCCAGCAGCTTGGGACTAGCGGGAGCAGATACGCAGTATTTT. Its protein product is CASSLGLAGADTQYF.

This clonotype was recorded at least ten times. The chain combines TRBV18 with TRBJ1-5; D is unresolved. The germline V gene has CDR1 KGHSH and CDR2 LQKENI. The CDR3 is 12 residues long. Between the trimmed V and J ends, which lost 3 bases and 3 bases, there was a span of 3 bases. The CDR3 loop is CASSPYNQPQHF. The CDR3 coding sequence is TGTGCCAGCTCACCCTACAATCAGCCCCAGCATTTT.